This entry lists 29 T cell receptor beta chains sequenced from one sample in a study of long-term antiretroviral therapy in people with HIV (dated by TCRdb to 2022 to 2024). The immunoSEQ hsTCRB v3.0 assay was used at survey level resolution to sequence the TRB variable region. Drawn from immuneACCESS, this table holds only the in-frame rearrangements with V and J called that TCRdb kept. Clones are partly lost; checked studies trace under half to an unresolved V gene and leave the rest unexplained. Here the sample has around 40,000 clones; 70% to 90% occur a single time. Over 9.5% of the sample rests with the top ten. Specimen: unsorted PBMCs, collected 2.2 years after starting antiretroviral therapy. These receptor sequences come from a man younger than 35 with HIV.

This clone was counted once. J is TRBJ2-7 and V is TRBV13, with 9 nucleotides matching TRBD2. This CDR3 spans 15 amino acids. V dropped 4 bases and J dropped 5; count of bases not matched to a gene: 9. Germline V gene data show CDR1 as PRHDT and CDR2 as FYEKMQ (reference sequence). The CDR3 DNA follows: TGTGCCAGCAGCTCATCCGGGACTAGCCTTGACGAGCAGTACTTC. Its translation is CASSSSGTSLDEQYF.

This clone was counted only a few times. The J gene is TRBJ2-2, the V gene TRBV5-4, with 7 nucleotides matching TRBD1. With V trimmed by 6 bases and J by 6 bases, 20 bases remained unmatched. The CDR3 totals 18 residues. Germline V lookup: CDR1 SGHNT, CDR2 YYREEE (reference sequence). The CDR3 here is CASTNPMEVQGSAGELFF. In nucleotides, the CDR3 is TGTGCCAGCACCAATCCGATGGAGGTACAGGGGAGCGCCGGGGAGCTGTTTTTT.

V and J are TRBV7-3 and TRBJ2-5; 10 bases are a match to TRBD2. CDR3 length: 16 residues. V lost 2 bases and J lost 5; bases outside the gene matches: 8. The germline V gene has CDR1 SGHTA and CDR2 FQGTGA. CDR3 sequence (DNA): TGTGCCAGCAGCTTAGGGACTAGCGTTTCGCGGGAGACCCAGTACTTC. It specifies CASSLGTSVSRETQYF. The full variable domain, rest sourced from reference TRBV7-3 and TRBJ2-5, is GAGVSQTPSNKVTEKGKYVELRCDPISGHTALYWYRQSLGQGPEFLIYFQGTGAADDSGLPNDRFFAVRPEGSVSTLKIQRTERGDSAVYLCASSLGTSVSRETQYFGPGTRLLVL.

This chain uses TRBV9 with TRBJ2-1; D is possibly TRBD1 (6 bases). Germline lookup yields CDR1 SGDLS and CDR2 YYNGEE. With 0 bases removed from V and 7 bases from J, the gap between germline ends came to 14 bases. The CDR3 sequence is 15 residues long. The CDR3 bases are TGTGCCAGCAGCGTAGGGTTAGGGGGTAGGAATGAGCAGTTCTTC. As protein: CASSVGLGGRNEQFF.

A few counts support this clone. The chain couples TRBV27 to TRBJ2-2; 12 nucleotides align to TRBD2. The CDR3 extends over 17 amino acids. Trimming cost V 2 bases and J 5 bases; bases outside gene matches: 6. In germline, CDR1 is MNHEY, CDR2 SMNVEV (reference sequence). CDR3 in DNA: TGTGCCAGCAGTTTAGGGCTAGCGGGAGGGCCAACCGGGGAGCTGTTTTTT. Its translation: CASSLGLAGGPTGELFF.

The V gene is TRBV5-1, the J gene TRBJ1-1, with D uncertain. V lost 4 bases and J lost 1, with 8 bases in between. The CDR3 spans 13 residues. Per germline, CDR1 SGHRS and CDR2 YFSETQ. This CDR3 is CASSNTENTEAFF. The CDR3 DNA follows: TGCGCCAGCAGCAACACAGAGAACACTGAAGCTTTCTTT. Full variable domain (outside the CDR3, taken from reference TRBV5-1 and TRBJ1-1): KAGVTQTPRYLIKTRGQQVTLSCSPISGHRSVSWYQQTPGQGLQFLFEYFSETQRNKGNFPGRFSGRQFSNSRSEMNVSTLELGDSALYLCASSNTENTEAFFGQGTRLTVV.

This rearrangement joins TRBV7-3 to TRBJ1-2; perhaps TRBD1 as D (5 bases). Germline V gene data show CDR1 as SGHTA and CDR2 as FQGTGA. This CDR3 region has 13 residues. The ends were cut back, 2 bases at V and 8 bases at J, with 12 bases in the middle. The CDR3 reads CASSLGAARGYTF. CDR3 DNA sequence: TGTGCCAGCAGCTTAGGGGCAGCGCGGGGCTACACCTTC. Looking up the rest from reference TRBV7-3 and TRBJ1-2 gives the full variable domain: GAGVSQTPSNKVTEKGKYVELRCDPISGHTALYWYRQSLGQGPEFLIYFQGTGAADDSGLPNDRFFAVRPEGSVSTLKIQRTERGDSAVYLCASSLGAARGYTFGSGTRLTVV.

CDR3 DNA sequence: TGTGCCAGCAGCGTAACGGGTGGGGGCAATCAGCCCCAGCATTTT. Encoded protein: CASSVTGGGNQPQHF. This chain connects TRBV9 to TRBJ1-5; D gene unclear. Per germline, CDR1 SGDLS and CDR2 YYNGEE. Between the trimmed V and J ends, which lost 1 base and 2 bases, there was a span of 10 bases. The CDR3 spans 15 residues.

The chain is built from TRBV4-2 and TRBJ2-6; D call uncertain. Deletions cut 4 bases from V and 3 bases from J, with 19 bases between. This CDR3 has 18 amino acids. Germline CDR1 reads LGHNA; CDR2 reads YNFKEQ. The CDR3 nucleotides read TGTGCCAGCAGCCTCTTTGGGAAGGATCGGCTTGGGGCCAACGTCCTGACTTTC. This codes for CASSLFGKDRLGANVLTF.

The chain joins TRBV2 to TRBJ1-6, with unresolved D. The CDR3 totals 14 residues. The germline gives CDR1 SNHLY, CDR2 FYNNEI. Trimming stripped 4 bases from V and 6 bases from J, with 10 bases between. Here the CDR3 DNA reads TGTGCCAGCAGTGCGGGGAGCCTTAATTCACCCCTCCACTTT. Translated: CASSAGSLNSPLHF. Full variable domain (missing parts from reference TRBV2 and TRBJ1-6): EPEVTQTPSHQVTQMGQEVILRCVPISNHLYFYWYRQILGQKVEFLVSFYNNEISEKSEIFDDQFSVERPDGSNFTLKIRSTKLEDSAMYFCASSAGSLNSPLHFGNGTRLTVT.

DNA for the CDR3: TGCAGCGTACCAGGGCGGGGACTAGCTGTTGATGGGCAGTTCTTC. Its protein product is CSVPGRGLAVDGQFF. The chain uses TRBV29-1 and TRBJ2-1; 9 nucleotides align to TRBD2. The CDR3 sequence is 15 residues long. Losses at the gene ends were 6 bases for V and 12 bases for J; bases not matched to a gene: 18. Germline CDR1 is SQVTM and CDR2 is ANQGSEA.

The chain recombines TRBV18 with TRBJ2-1; 7 nucleotides match TRBD1. The CDR3 has 14 amino acids. Germline V lookup: CDR1 KGHSH, CDR2 LQKENI. The V and J ends lost 3 bases and 5 bases, in that order; junction bases with no gene match: 4. The CDR3 protein is CASSPGTEDNEQFF. The DNA of the CDR3 is TGTGCCAGCTCACCGGGGACAGAAGACAATGAGCAGTTCTTC.

V gene TRBV18 combines with J gene TRBJ2-2; TRBD1 matches 7 bases. This CDR3 is 16 amino acids long. With 0 bases clipped from V and 1 base from J, the junction kept 2 bases outside the gene matches. Germline V gene sequence: CDR1 KGHSH, CDR2 LQKENI. In nucleotides, the CDR3 is TGTGCCAGCTCACCACCTGGGACAGTGAACACCGGGGAGCTGTTTTTT. It encodes CASSPPGTVNTGELFF.

The V gene is TRBV27, the J gene TRBJ1-2; weak D call: TRBD1 (6 bases). The CDR3 consists of 15 residues. V was shortened by 4 bases and J by 4 bases, with 16 bases between the two germline ends. Germline V gene sequence: CDR1 MNHEY, CDR2 SMNVEV (reference sequence). The CDR3 DNA is TGTGCCAGCAGTTCCGTTGTTCGGGGGGCCTATGGCTACACCTTC. This translates into CASSSVVRGAYGYTF.

CDR3 amino acids: CASSGGWGRRTEAFF. DNA for the CDR3: TGTGCCAGTAGTGGGGGGTGGGGGCGGCGCACTGAAGCTTTCTTT. The chain is built from TRBV19 and TRBJ1-1, with D possibly being TRBD1 (6 bases). This CDR3 is built from 15 residues. The germline V and J ends were trimmed by 5 bases and 4 bases, with 17 bases remaining between them. Germline V CDR1 and CDR2: LNHDA, SQIVND (reference sequence).

The genes are TRBV5-1 and TRBJ2-5, with D possibly matching TRBD1 (6 bases). The germline V and J ends were trimmed by 0 bases and 2 bases, with 11 bases remaining between them. This CDR3 is 15 amino acids long. In germline, CDR1 is SGHRS, CDR2 YFSETQ. The CDR3 region is CASSLDPGAQETQYF. CDR3 sequence (DNA): TGCGCCAGCAGCTTGGACCCAGGGGCGCAAGAGACCCAGTACTTC.

The rearrangement links TRBV6-1 to TRBJ1-5; 7 nucleotides line up with TRBD1. Per germline, CDR1 MNHNS and CDR2 SASEGT. The V gene end was trimmed by 3 bases and the J gene end by 2 bases; junction bases not matched to a gene: 4. The CDR3 has 15 amino acids. CDR3 nucleotide sequence: TGTGCCAGCAGTGACCTTACAGGGGGCAATCAGCCCCAGCATTTT. Its translation: CASSDLTGGNQPQHF.

This chain connects TRBV11-2 to TRBJ2-7; 11 bases agree with TRBD2. V lost 1 base to trimming and J lost 7 bases; unmatched junction nucleotides: 12. The CDR3 is 17 amino acids. CDR1 is SGHAT and CDR2 is FQNNGV in the germline V gene. CDR3 bases: TGTGCCAGCAGCTTAGGGGGTAGCGGGGGGGCCAAGGGTGAGCAGTACTTC. It yields the protein CASSLGGSGGAKGEQYF.

The chain combines TRBV28 with TRBJ2-3; TRBD2 is a possible D gene (6 bases). CDR1 and CDR2 from the germline V gene are MDHEN and SYDVKM. This CDR3 region has 16 residues. Trimming removed 4 bases from V and 5 bases from J, with 19 bases in between. CDR3 bases: TGTGCCAGCAGTTCAGGACTACGAGGGGCGGGAGATACGCAGTATTTT. As protein: CASSSGLRGAGDTQYF.

V is TRBV7-2 and J is TRBJ1-5; 7 bases fit TRBD1. V lost 6 bases and J lost 3; bases outside the gene matches: 5. This CDR3 region has 14 residues. Germline V CDR1 and CDR2: SGHTA, FQGNSA. This CDR3 is CASSSQGNNQPQHF. The DNA of the CDR3 is TGTGCCAGCAGTTCACAGGGGAACAATCAGCCCCAGCATTTT.

V is TRBV19 and J is TRBJ2-7; D is perhaps TRBD2 (7 bases). Trimming removed 5 bases from V and 7 bases from J, with 18 bases in between. Germline V gene lookup returns CDR1 LNHDA and CDR2 SQIVND (reference sequence). This CDR3 contains 14 residues. For the CDR3, the DNA is TGTGCCAGTAGTGGTAGGGGGGGGCGCCGAGAGCAGTACTTC. Translation gives CASSGRGGRREQYF. The full variable domain, in which reference TRBV19 and TRBJ2-7 provide the parts outside the CDR3, is DGGITQSPKYLFRKEGQNVTLSCEQNLNHDAMYWYRQDPGQGLRLIYYSQIVNDFQKGDIAEGYSVSREKKESFPLTVTSAQKNPTAFYLCASSGRGGRREQYFGPGTRLTVT.

The J gene is TRBJ2-4, the V gene TRBV7-3; tentatively, D is TRBD1 (5 bases). The germline V and J ends were trimmed by 5 bases and 7 bases, with 18 bases remaining between them. From germline, CDR1 is SGHTA and CDR2 FQGTGA. The CDR3 is 15 residues long. CDR3 DNA sequence: TGTGCCAGCAGCAGAAGGCGGACACCGGAGAACATTCAGTACTTC. It translates to CASSRRRTPENIQYF.

V usage is TRBV2 and J usage is TRBJ1-6; no definite D call. The CDR3 covers 16 residues. Trimming stripped 4 bases from V and 0 bases from J, with 10 bases between. The V gene's germline CDR1 is SNHLY and CDR2 FYNNEI. The CDR3 nucleotides read TGTGCCAGCAGTGCTCGGGAGAGCTCCTATAATTCACCCCTCCACTTT. This encodes CASSARESSYNSPLHF.

The chain uses TRBV9 and TRBJ1-2; D ambiguous. Trimming removed 0 bases at V and 6 bases at J, with 12 bases between. CDR3 length equals 14 residues. Germline CDR1 SGDLS, CDR2 YYNGEE. The CDR3 DNA reads TGTGCCAGCAGCGTAGTGGAGGGAGAGCATGGCTACACCTTC. It codes for CASSVVEGEHGYTF.

The rearrangement joins TRBV4-3 to TRBJ2-2; D is undetermined. This CDR3 is built from 15 residues. Trimming left V 4 bases short and J 0 bases short, with 9 bases between. Germline V lookup: CDR1 LGHNA, CDR2 YSLEER. The CDR3 DNA sequence: TGCGCCAGCAGCCGAGAGACAACGAACACCGGGGAGCTGTTTTTT. Translation: CASSRETTNTGELFF.

This chain connects TRBV7-8 to TRBJ2-1; D is unresolved. The CDR3 has 12 amino acids. Looked up from germline, CDR1 is SGHVS and CDR2 is FQNEAQ. Trimming removed 10 bases from V and 8 bases from J, with 15 bases in between. For the CDR3, the DNA is TGTGCCACTACCGGGTTTAGAGATGAGCAGTTCTTC. Its protein product is CATTGFRDEQFF. Together with reference TRBV7-8 and TRBJ2-1, the CDR3 gives the full variable domain: GAGVSQSPRYKVAKRGQDVALRCDPISGHVSLFWYQQALGQGPEFLTYFQNEAQLDKSGLPSDRFFAERPEGSVSTLKIQRTQQEDSAVYLCATTGFRDEQFFGPGTRLTVL.

The chain couples TRBV7-8 to TRBJ1-2; 12 bases agree with TRBD1. The germline CDR1 and CDR2 sequences are SGHVS and FQNEAQ. The trim removed 1 base at V and 4 bases at J, leaving 4 bases unmatched. The CDR3 runs 16 residues. As DNA, the CDR3 is TGTGCCAGCAGCTTAGAATTGGGACAGGGGGCCTATGGCTACACCTTC. Its protein is CASSLELGQGAYGYTF.

V is TRBV29-1 and J is TRBJ2-1, with 7 bases fitting TRBD1. The germline V gene has CDR1 SQVTM and CDR2 ANQGSEA. V lost 4 bases, J lost 10 bases, and 4 bases stayed unmatched. The CDR3 is made up of 11 amino acids. CDR3 loop: CSVAPGQEQFF. The CDR3 DNA follows: TGCAGCGTTGCACCGGGACAGGAGCAGTTCTTC.

Written as DNA, the CDR3 is TGTGCCAGCAGCTTAGCGAGGGGACTAGACACAGATACGCAGTATTTT. Its protein product is CASSLARGLDTDTQYF. The chain combines TRBV11-1 with TRBJ2-3, with 8 bases aligning to TRBD2. Germline loops: CDR1 SGHAT, CDR2 FQDESV (reference sequence). J gave up 2 bases and V 0 bases, and 4 bases lay outside the gene matches. CDR3 length: 16 residues.